This TCR beta chain was identified in a study of CD8 T cells in ankylosing spondylitis. The CDR3 is made up of 17 amino acids. V was clipped by 3 bases and J by 5 bases, with 25 bases between them. Germline V gene sequence: CDR1 DFQATT, CDR2 SNEGSKA (reference sequence). MiXCR, run by TCRdb on the 5' RACE reads, gives a single entry per CDR3 protein. The table records more than 150,000 distinct CDR3 sequences, roughly 18% of them present only once. This clonotype was counted at least ten times. This chain links TRBV20-1 with TRBJ1-2; perhaps TRBD1 as D (6 bases). Sequencing input: blood, either unsorted or a sorted T cell fraction (not recorded which). This TCR was sampled from a male donor aged 10 to 30 with ankylosing spondylitis or in good health (not recorded which). The CDR3 loop is CSASEIGGGGQGYGYTF. CDR3 nucleotides: TGCAGTGCTAGCGAGATCGGGGGAGGGGGGCAGGGGTATGGCTACACCTTC.